A selection of T cell receptor beta chains follows, all from one sample in a study of post-analysis software for immune sequencing data. TCRdb processed the PCR reads anew with MiXCR; each CDR3 protein has one entry. The repertoire holds 350,000 to 500,000 distinct CDR3 sequences, with 30% to 40% as singletons. Sequencing used blood. The receptors were gathered from a girl aged 2-10 years with multiple sclerosis. Both conserved end residues are part of each CDR3. A D gene is named only where the DNA matches it firmly. Clone size is given for some rows only: seen once, a few or many times, or a class if the clone is expanded.

d_call	v_call	j_call	clone_size	cdr3_aa	cdr3_nt
NA	TRBV11-2	TRBJ2-3	NA	CASTLLGATDTQYF	TGTGCCAGCACACTACTAGGGGCCACAGATACGCAGTATTTT
TRBD1	TRBV2	TRBJ1-2	NA	CASKGASYGYTF	TGTGCCAGCAAGGGGGCAAGCTATGGCTACACCTTC
NA	TRBV21-1	TRBJ2-3	NA	CASSNWGTSGFFTDTQYF	TGTGCCAGCAGCAATTGGGGGACTAGCGGGTTCTTCACAGATACGCAGTATTTT
TRBD2	TRBV10-3	TRBJ2-7	NA	CAISRQGRVPTSGRVHEQYF	TGTGCCATCAGCCGACAGGGTCGCGTTCCGACTAGCGGGAGAGTCCACGAGCAGTACTTC
NA	TRBV25-1	TRBJ1-1	NA	CASSYPDSNTEAFF	TGTGCCAGCAGTTACCCGGACAGCAACACTGAAGCTTTCTTT
NA	TRBV5-1	TRBJ2-3	few	CASSLVGSSTDTQYF	TGCGCCAGCAGCTTGGTTGGTTCTAGCACAGATACGCAGTATTTT
NA	TRBV12-3/TRBV12-4	TRBJ1-2	few	CASSDRLSSYTF	TGTGCCAGCAGTGACCGGTTATCTAGCTACACCTTC
NA	TRBV4-3	TRBJ1-1	NA	CASSQDIGIHGDTEAFF	TGCGCCAGCAGCCAAGATATCGGAATCCACGGGGACACTGAAGCTTTCTTT
NA	TRBV10-3	TRBJ2-5	NA	CAISGPRETQYF	TGTGCCATCAGTGGCCCCCGGGAGACCCAGTACTTC
TRBD2	TRBV6-1	TRBJ2-1	NA	CASSEALGLAGGNEQFF	TGTGCCAGCAGTGAAGCGCTGGGACTAGCGGGGGGAAATGAGCAGTTCTTC
NA	TRBV11-2	TRBJ2-3	NA	CASNLDLAAGASSTQYF	TGTGCCAGCAACTTAGATCTCGCCGCGGGGGCCAGTAGTACGCAGTATTTT
NA	TRBV2	TRBJ2-1	few	CASTTRGNLASYNEQFF	TGTGCCAGCACCACCCGGGGGAATCTAGCCTCCTACAATGAGCAGTTCTTC
TRBD2	TRBV7-3	TRBJ2-1	few	CASSLTFTSGQTRSYNEQFF	TGTGCCAGCAGCTTAACGTTTACTAGCGGACAAACCCGGAGCTACAATGAGCAGTTCTTC
NA	TRBV20-1	TRBJ1-2	NA	CSASLGRSYLYGYTF	TGCAGTGCTTCATTAGGACGGAGCTATCTCTATGGCTACACCTTC
TRBD1	TRBV14	TRBJ2-7	few	CASSQGLQGAYGLVYEQYF	TGTGCCAGCAGCCAAGGTCTACAGGGGGCTTATGGGCTTGTCTACGAGCAGTACTTC
TRBD2	TRBV4-2	TRBJ2-7	NA	CASSQGVSGAGVGYEQYF	TGTGCCAGCAGCCAAGGAGTGTCGGGAGCGGGGGTTGGATACGAGCAGTACTTC
NA	TRBV7-2	TRBJ2-6	few	CASSLDLDVSGANVRTF	TGTGCCAGCAGCTTAGATCTGGACGTCTCTGGGGCCAACGTCCGGACTTTC
NA	TRBV5-6	TRBJ2-3	few	CASSRAGPSTDTQYF	TGTGCCAGCAGCCGAGCGGGCCCGAGCACAGATACGCAGTATTTT
TRBD2	TRBV20-1	TRBJ2-5	few	CSARREGQTQYF	TGCAGTGCTAGGCGGGAGGGGCAGACCCAGTACTTC
NA	TRBV3-1	TRBJ1-5	few	CASSQRGQPQHF	TGTGCCAGCAGCCAACGGGGGCAGCCCCAGCATTTT
NA	TRBV5-1	TRBJ2-1	few	CASSLTVQDNNEQFF	TGCGCCAGCAGCTTGACCGTACAGGATAACAATGAGCAGTTCTTC
TRBD2	TRBV28	TRBJ2-7	once	CASSLASGRDRGGYEQYF	TGTGCCAGCAGTTTAGCCAGCGGGAGGGATCGGGGGGGATACGAGCAGTACTTC
NA	TRBV2	TRBJ1-2	NA	CASRRMGVLPYGYTF	TGTGCCAGCAGGCGGATGGGCGTACTTCCCTATGGCTACACCTTC
TRBD2	TRBV10-3	TRBJ2-5	many	CAISEWGGETQYF	TGTGCCATCAGTGAGTGGGGGGGAGAGACCCAGTACTTC
TRBD2	TRBV20-1	TRBJ2-3	few	CSASSGLAGDTQYF	TGCAGTGCCTCCTCCGGACTAGCGGGAGATACGCAGTATTTT
TRBD2	TRBV20-1	TRBJ2-7	few	CSARRAGGIHEQYF	TGCAGTGCTAGAAGGGCGGGGGGGATACACGAGCAGTACTTC
NA	TRBV28	TRBJ1-2	many	CASSSGDTDLVGYTF	TGTGCCAGCAGTTCAGGGGACACGGACCTCGTAGGCTACACCTTC
TRBD2	TRBV20-1	TRBJ2-1	few	CSARYLRTSGSLDEQFF	TGCAGTGCTAGATACCTTAGGACTAGCGGGAGTTTGGATGAGCAGTTCTTC
TRBD2	TRBV15	TRBJ2-4	few	CATSSLAGGPDIQYF	TGTGCCACCAGCAGTTTAGCGGGAGGGCCGGACATTCAGTACTTC
NA	TRBV7-6	TRBJ2-7	NA	CASSLGSGAVEQYF	TGTGCCAGCAGCTTAGGGTCGGGGGCGGTCGAGCAGTACTTC
NA	TRBV19	TRBJ2-3	NA	CASSLSAPRGTSTDTQYF	TGTGCCAGTAGTCTTTCGGCCCCCCGCGGGACTAGCACAGATACGCAGTATTTT
TRBD2	TRBV25-1	TRBJ2-7	NA	CASSAPGTSGTEQYF	TGTGCCAGCAGCGCTCCCGGGACTAGCGGGACCGAGCAGTACTTC
NA	TRBV9	TRBJ1-2	NA	CASSVGDYGYTF	TGTGCCAGCAGCGTAGGGGACTATGGCTACACCTTC
NA	TRBV10-2	TRBJ1-5	NA	CASSEIYYTAYSNQPQHF	TGCGCCAGCAGCGAAATTTACTATACCGCTTATAGCAATCAGCCCCAGCATTTT
TRBD1	TRBV5-1	TRBJ2-7	NA	CASSWMTGGYEQYF	TGCGCCAGCAGCTGGATGACAGGGGGTTACGAGCAGTACTTC
NA	TRBV6-5	TRBJ2-7	many	CASSYPGTEQYF	TGTGCCAGCAGTTACCCCGGGACAGAGCAGTACTTC
NA	TRBV24-1	TRBJ2-1	few	CATSDALTGTNLVEQFF	TGTGCCACCAGTGATGCCCTAACCGGGACAAATTTGGTTGAGCAGTTCTTC
NA	TRBV24-1	TRBJ2-1	few	CATSARGLEQFF	TGTGCCACCAGTGCACGAGGGCTTGAGCAGTTCTTC
NA	TRBV27	TRBJ2-7	few	CASTLCATTGHYEQYF	TGTGCCAGCACCCTATGCGCAACGACAGGTCACTACGAGCAGTACTTC
TRBD2	TRBV4-1	TRBJ2-1	few	CASSLLAGVVNEQFF	TGCGCCAGCAGCCTACTAGCGGGGGTTGTGAATGAGCAGTTCTTC
TRBD1	TRBV7-8	TRBJ2-3	NA	CASSLADRGHADTQYF	TGTGCCAGCAGCTTAGCTGACAGGGGGCACGCAGATACGCAGTATTTT
NA	TRBV7-8	TRBJ2-1	NA	CASSLLPILSGLSYNEQFF	TGTGCCAGCAGCTTACTGCCAATTCTTAGCGGTCTCTCCTACAATGAGCAGTTCTTC
NA	TRBV7-2	TRBJ1-4	few	CASSLDGVWEKLFF	TGTGCCAGCAGCTTAGATGGGGTCTGGGAAAAACTGTTTTTT
TRBD1	TRBV29-1	TRBJ2-7	few	CSVGDSIYEQYF	TGCAGCGTGGGGGACAGTATCTACGAGCAGTACTTC
TRBD2	TRBV12-3/TRBV12-4	TRBJ2-1	many	CASIGTRHNNEQFF	TGTGCCAGCATCGGGACTAGACACAACAATGAGCAGTTCTTC
TRBD2	TRBV5-1	TRBJ2-3	NA	CASSFLAGGLPSTDTQYF	TGCGCCAGCAGCTTTCTAGCGGGAGGGCTTCCTAGCACAGATACGCAGTATTTT
TRBD1	TRBV7-8	TRBJ1-4	few	CASSFRGQGPEKLFF	TGTGCCAGCAGCTTCAGGGGACAGGGGCCTGAAAAACTGTTTTTT
NA	TRBV7-3	TRBJ1-2	NA	CASSKQGYGYTF	TGTGCCAGCAGCAAGCAGGGCTATGGCTACACCTTC
TRBD1	TRBV29-1	TRBJ1-5	once	CSVRGQENQPQHF	TGCAGCGTCAGAGGACAGGAGAATCAGCCCCAGCATTTT
TRBD1	TRBV4-2	TRBJ1-2	NA	CASSRETGEVYGYTF	TGTGCCAGCAGCCGAGAGACAGGGGAGGTCTATGGCTACACCTTC
NA	TRBV11-2	TRBJ2-7	NA	CASSSLIQGPHEQYF	TGTGCCAGCAGCTCACTGATACAGGGTCCCCACGAGCAGTACTTC
NA	TRBV24-1	TRBJ2-6	NA	CATSEGPAGANVLTF	TGTGCCACCAGTGAGGGGCCGGCAGGGGCCAACGTCCTGACTTTC
NA	TRBV6-2/TRBV6-3	TRBJ1-5	NA	CASSYDLGDRKGGQPQHF	TGTGCCAGCAGTTACGACCTAGGAGACAGAAAGGGGGGTCAGCCCCAGCATTTT
TRBD2	TRBV20-1	TRBJ2-4	NA	CSARDSGGPLEQYF	TGCAGTGCTAGAGATAGCGGGGGCCCCCTGGAGCAGTACTTC
NA	TRBV3-1	TRBJ1-5	few	CASSQDEHQPQHF	TGTGCCAGCAGCCAAGATGAGCATCAGCCCCAGCATTTT
TRBD2	TRBV7-2	TRBJ2-7	few	CASSTTSGLADEQYF	TGTGCCAGCAGCACTACTAGCGGGTTAGCGGACGAGCAGTACTTC
TRBD1	TRBV6-2/TRBV6-3	TRBJ2-7	NA	CASRWIGTAYEQYF	TGTGCCAGCAGATGGATCGGGACAGCCTACGAGCAGTACTTC
NA	TRBV20-1	TRBJ1-5	NA	CSASTGSDQPQHF	TGCAGTGCTAGTACAGGAAGCGATCAGCCCCAGCATTTT
NA	TRBV5-1	TRBJ2-7	few	CASSLAGDATYEQYF	TGCGCCAGCAGCTTGGCCGGGGACGCAACCTACGAGCAGTACTTC
NA	TRBV7-2	TRBJ2-1	NA	CASSRIPAREQFF	TGTGCCAGCAGCCGCATACCGGCGCGTGAGCAGTTCTTC